The clone carrying this TCR beta chain was recorded once. As yet, its antigen is unknown. CDR3 size: 14 residues. CDR1 and CDR2 from the germline V gene are MDHEN and SYDVKM. The sample originates from a study of cytomegalovirus exposure and HLA in healthy donors. Broader study findings: Researchers reported in a later analysis that a missense DCLRE1C variant was tied to TCR beta V- and J-gene trimming.

13 Jbeta primers and 60 Vbeta primers were used for the PCR. As processed by the authors: Later, tens of millions of unique TCR beta chains were counted in an analysis, and about 10 million of them were shared. Produced via immunoSEQ multiplex PCR; TCRdb's table is partial and in-frame only. V and J calls and clone size come straight from that table; D and trimming were deduced from the DNA. The repertoire holds some 200,000 clones, with 79% as singletons. Sequencing used PBMCs. The receptor was derived from a woman in her forties or fifties in good health and CMV-seronegative. The V gene is TRBV28, the J gene TRBJ2-5, with a possible D match to TRBD1 (7 bases). The tail of the sequence fits TRBJ2-7 better, so the J call may be wrong. In nucleotides, the CDR3 is TGTGCCAGCAGTACCAGGGGGGTCTCCTACGAGCAGTACTTC. It codes for CASSTRGVSYEQYF.